A selection of T cell receptor beta chains follows, all from one sample in a study of lymphopenia after photon versus proton radiotherapy. Assay used: immunoSEQ multiplex PCR; TCRdb lists only in-frame clones, some missing. The table shows roughly 30,000 clones, with about 94% occurring only once. Material: peripheral blood, obtained from a patient treated with photon-based radiotherapy. The origin of the receptors is a woman aged 45-65 years with cholangiocarcinoma. Each CDR3 is given with its conserved first and last residue. D genes are given only for firm matches. Size is stated for part of the rows, as once, few or many counts, or as a class when the clone is expanded.

j_call | d_call | clone_size | v_call | cdr3_nt | cdr3_aa
TRBJ1-1 | TRBD1 | - | TRBV27 | TGTGCCAGCAGTTCACTCCGGGACAGGGTAACTGAAGCTTTCTTT | CASSSLRDRVTEAFF
TRBJ2-5 | TRBD2 | - | TRBV10-3 | TGTGCCATCAGGAGCGGGGGGGGCCAAGAGACCCAGTACTTC | CAIRSGGGQETQYF
TRBJ1-1 | - | - | TRBV23-1 | TGCGCCAGCGCTCTGTGGACTGAAGCTTTCTTT | CASALWTEAFF
TRBJ2-1 | TRBD2 | - | TRBV5-8 | TGTGCCAGCAGCCTATCGGGACTAGCGTACAATGAGCAGTTCTTC | CASSLSGLAYNEQFF
TRBJ2-1 | - | - | TRBV4-3 | TGCGCCAGCAGCCAAGATCGGGCTAGGGAGGCTGAGCAGTTCTTC | CASSQDRAREAEQFF
TRBJ2-5 | - | - | TRBV7-2 | TGTGCCAGCAGCTTACTCAGTGGAGCGGGCCGGGAGACCCAGTACTTC | CASSLLSGAGRETQYF
TRBJ1-2 | - | - | TRBV6-5 | TGTGCCAGCAGTCCGCGACAGACTAACTATGGCTACACCTTC | CASSPRQTNYGYTF
TRBJ2-3 | - | - | TRBV19 | TGTGCCAGTAGTCGGGCGGGGTACGGAGATACGCAGTATTTT | CASSRAGYGDTQYF
TRBJ2-3 | - | - | TRBV7-2 | TGTGCCAGCAGCCCCCCAGCGAGGGATACGCAGTATTTT | CASSPPARDTQYF
TRBJ2-1 | TRBD2 | - | TRBV6-4 | TGTGCCAGCAGTGAAAAATCGCCAGGACTAGCGGCGTATTCATACAATGAGCAGTTCTTC | CASSEKSPGLAAYSYNEQFF
TRBJ1-2 | TRBD1 | - | TRBV19 | TGTGCCAGTAGTGTACTCCCGGGACAGGGGGCTGGCTACACCTTC | CASSVLPGQGAGYTF
TRBJ1-1 | - | - | TRBV30 | TGTGCCTCATCGCGGACAGAAGAAGCTTTCTTT | CASSRTEEAFF
TRBJ2-7 | TRBD2 | - | TRBV7-6 | TGTGCCAGCAGCGGGGGGGGACTAGCGGATTCCTACGAGCAGTACTTC | CASSGGGLADSYEQYF
TRBJ2-2 | - | - | TRBV6-5 | TGTGCCAGCAGTTACCCGGGTGGGCAAGGCGGGGAGCTGTTTTTT | CASSYPGGQGGELFF
TRBJ1-2 | - | - | TRBV7-2 | TGTGCCAGCAGCTCACCCGACAGGTCCCTATATGGCTACACCTTC | CASSSPDRSLYGYTF
TRBJ1-1 | - | once | TRBV4-3 | TGCGCCAGCAGCCGAGAGGGGGAAAAAGCTTTCTTT | CASSREGEKAFF
TRBJ2-2 | TRBD1 | once | TRBV7-6 | TGTGCCAGCAGCTTAGTGGGACAGGTTTACACCGGGGAGCTGTTTTTT | CASSLVGQVYTGELFF
TRBJ2-2 | - | few | TRBV27 | TGTGCCAGCAGTTCTCGACAGCCCGCGAACACCGGGGAGCTGTTTTTT | CASSSRQPANTGELFF
TRBJ2-7 | TRBD1 | - | TRBV29-1 | TGCAGCGTTGAAGATAACAGGGGGCCCCTCAACGAGCAGTACTTC | CSVEDNRGPLNEQYF
TRBJ1-3 | TRBD1 | - | TRBV9 | TGTGCCAGCAGCGTAGAGCCCCCGACGACAGGGGGCTTTTCTGGAAACACCATATATTTT | CASSVEPPTTGGFSGNTIYF
TRBJ1-6 | TRBD1 | - | TRBV10-3 | TGTGCCATCCGGTCAGCAGGGGGCGCGAATTCACCCCTCCACTTT | CAIRSAGGANSPLHF
TRBJ1-1 | - | - | TRBV2 | TGTGCCAGCAGTCTTCCCGTCGGATCCACTGAAGCTTTCTTT | CASSLPVGSTEAFF
TRBJ2-2 | - | - | TRBV7-2 | TGTGCCAGCAGCCGCCGGACAACCCTCTTCCTGGATGGCGGGGAGCTGTTTTTT | CASSRRTTLFLDGGELFF
TRBJ1-2 | - | - | TRBV7-9 | TGTGCCAGCAGCTTAGACGTGGGGCATGGCTACACCTTC | CASSLDVGHGYTF
TRBJ1-6 | - | once | TRBV18 | TGTGCCAGCTCACCGATGGTGGCTAGCGGGTCCTATAATTCACCCCTCCACTTT | CASSPMVASGSYNSPLHF
TRBJ1-2 | - | - | TRBV6-6 | TGTGCCAGCAGTCCTAACAGCTATGGCTACACCTTC | CASSPNSYGYTF
TRBJ2-6 | TRBD1 | - | TRBV4-3 | TGCGCCAGCAGCCCTACAGGGGGCGGTTCCTCTGGGGCCAACGTCCTGACTTTC | CASSPTGGGSSGANVLTF